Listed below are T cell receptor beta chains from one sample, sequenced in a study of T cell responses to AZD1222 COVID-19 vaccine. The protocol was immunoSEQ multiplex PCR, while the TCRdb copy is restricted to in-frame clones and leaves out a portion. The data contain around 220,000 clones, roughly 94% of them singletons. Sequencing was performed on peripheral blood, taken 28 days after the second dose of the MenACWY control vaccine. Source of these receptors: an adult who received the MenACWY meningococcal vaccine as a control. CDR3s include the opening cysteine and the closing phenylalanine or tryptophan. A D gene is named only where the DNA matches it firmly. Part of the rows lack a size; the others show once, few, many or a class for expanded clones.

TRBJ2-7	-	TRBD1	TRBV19	TGTGCCAGTAGTATAGTGACAGGGGGCGAGCAGTACTTC	CASSIVTGGEQYF
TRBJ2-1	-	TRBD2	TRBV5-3	TGTGCCAGAAGCCCTGCGAGCGGGAGTACCTACAATGAGCAGTTCTTC	CARSPASGSTYNEQFF
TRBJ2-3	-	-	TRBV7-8	TGTGCCAGCAGCTTAGCATCCGGGATGTTGGCAGATACGCAGTATTTT	CASSLASGMLADTQYF
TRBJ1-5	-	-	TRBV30	TGTGCCTGGAGTAGGGAGAATCAGCCCCAGCATTTT	CAWSRENQPQHF
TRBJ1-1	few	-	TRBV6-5	TGTGCCAGCAACGTTAGGGCTTTGGGTGAAGCTTTCTTT	CASNVRALGEAFF
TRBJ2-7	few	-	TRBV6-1	TGTGCCAGCAGTGAACGGGATGAGCAGTACTTC	CASSERDEQYF
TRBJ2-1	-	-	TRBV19	TGTGCCAGTAGTATTTTAGGCAGGAACAATGAGCAGTTCTTC	CASSILGRNNEQFF
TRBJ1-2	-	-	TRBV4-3	TGCGCCAGCAGCCAGGCCGCAGGGCCCCGGGGCTACACCTTC	CASSQAAGPRGYTF
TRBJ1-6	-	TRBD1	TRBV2	TGTGCCAGCAACGGACAGGCGGGCAATTCACCCCTCCACTTT	CASNGQAGNSPLHF
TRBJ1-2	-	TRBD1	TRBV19	TGTGCCAGTAGTACCCTGGGACAGGGGTACTATGGCTACACCTTC	CASSTLGQGYYGYTF
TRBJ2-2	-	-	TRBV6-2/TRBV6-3	TGTGCCAGCAGTTACTCGACACAGAACACCGGGGAGCTGTTTTTT	CASSYSTQNTGELFF
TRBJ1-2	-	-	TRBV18	TGTGCCAGCTCACCTCTACAGAGCTACCGCTATGGCTACACCTTC	CASSPLQSYRYGYTF
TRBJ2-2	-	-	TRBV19	TGTGCCAGTGGACAGAAGTTCGCCGGGGAGCTGTTTTTT	CASGQKFAGELFF
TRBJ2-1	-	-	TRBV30	TGTGCCTGGAGTGTACGCGGCAGTGAGCAGTTCTTC	CAWSVRGSEQFF
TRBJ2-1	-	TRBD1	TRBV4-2	TGTGCCAGCAGCCACTTGGGGATTGGGACAGGGATAAACAATGAGCAGTTCTTC	CASSHLGIGTGINNEQFF
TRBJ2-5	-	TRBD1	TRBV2	TGTGCCAGCAGTACGGGACAGGGGTTGCAGACCCAGTACTTC	CASSTGQGLQTQYF
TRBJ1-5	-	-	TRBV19	TGTGCCAGTAGTATAAGACCAGATCCCAATCAGCCCCAGCATTTT	CASSIRPDPNQPQHF
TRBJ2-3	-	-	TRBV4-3	TGCGCCAGCAGCCAGACGGTGTGGGTAGGAGGGACAGATACGCAGTATTTT	CASSQTVWVGGTDTQYF
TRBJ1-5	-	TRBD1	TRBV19	TGTGCCAGTAGTGACAGGGTATCCCGTATAAGCAATCAGCCCCAGCATTTT	CASSDRVSRISNQPQHF
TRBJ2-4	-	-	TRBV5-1	TGCGCCAGCAGCTTGGACGGACCCCGCCTAGCCAAAAACATTCAGTACTTC	CASSLDGPRLAKNIQYF
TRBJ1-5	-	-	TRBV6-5	TGTGCCAGCAGCGGACTTGGGAGGGGCAATCAGCCCCAGCATTTT	CASSGLGRGNQPQHF
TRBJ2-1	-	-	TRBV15	TGTGCCACCAGCAGAGATATGAGGGGGGTCTACAATGAGCAGTTCTTC	CATSRDMRGVYNEQFF
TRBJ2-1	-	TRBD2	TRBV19	TGTGCCAGTAGTATTGTGGCTAGCGGAAACAATGAGCAGTTCTTC	CASSIVASGNNEQFF
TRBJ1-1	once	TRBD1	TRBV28	TGTGCCAGCAGACAACAGGGGAGGGAAGCTTTCTTT	CASRQQGREAFF
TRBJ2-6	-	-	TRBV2	TGTGCCAGCAGTTCATATTACTCTGGGGCCAACGTCCTGACTTTC	CASSSYYSGANVLTF
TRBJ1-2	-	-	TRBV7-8	TGTGCCAGCAGCTTAGCGAGGGCAGGGTTTGGCTATGGCTACACCTTC	CASSLARAGFGYGYTF
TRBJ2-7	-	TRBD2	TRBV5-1	TGCGCCAGCAGGGACCCGGGACTAGCGGGGTCCCCCGCCTACGAGCAGTACTTC	CASRDPGLAGSPAYEQYF
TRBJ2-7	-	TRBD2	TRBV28	TGTGCCAGCAGTTCCCCCGGGCTAGCGGGGGCCTACGAGCAGTACTTC	CASSSPGLAGAYEQYF
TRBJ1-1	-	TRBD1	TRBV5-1	TGCGCCAGCAGTTTCGGGACAGGGTCTCCTGAAGCTTTCTTT	CASSFGTGSPEAFF
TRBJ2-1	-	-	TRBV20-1	TGCAGTGCTAGTCGGCTTGGGGATGGGAATGAGCAGTTCTTC	CSASRLGDGNEQFF
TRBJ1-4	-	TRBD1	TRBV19	TGTGCCAGTCACAGGGGGGCTGAAAAACTGTTTTTT	CASHRGAEKLFF
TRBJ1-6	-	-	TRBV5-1	TGCGCCTCCCGGGATGTTGAGGGGTATTCACCCCTCCACTTT	CASRDVEGYSPLHF
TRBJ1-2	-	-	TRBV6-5	TGTGCCAGCAGTCCGTCGGACACCAACTATGGCTACACCTTC	CASSPSDTNYGYTF
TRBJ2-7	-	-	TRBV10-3	TGTGCCACAGGCCAGACCTACGAGCAGTACTTC	CATGQTYEQYF
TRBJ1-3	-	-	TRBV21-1	TGTGCCAGCAGCAAAGAGCCGAATAAAAGCGGGGGGCCTAGCGGAAACACCATATATTTT	CASSKEPNKSGGPSGNTIYF
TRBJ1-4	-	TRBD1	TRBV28	TGTGCCAGCAGTTTAACCGGACAGGGGGTGCCTGTTAATGAAAAACTGTTTTTT	CASSLTGQGVPVNEKLFF
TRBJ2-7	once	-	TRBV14	TGTGCCAGCAGCCGCGGGAATACCTACGAGCAGTACTTC	CASSRGNTYEQYF
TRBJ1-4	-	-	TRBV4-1	TGCGCCAGCAGCCAGGCCGGGGGACGGGAAAAACTGTTTTTT	CASSQAGGREKLFF
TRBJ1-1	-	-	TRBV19	TGTGCCAGTAGTATAATTGGGGGCGCGGGTACTGAAGCTTTCTTT	CASSIIGGAGTEAFF
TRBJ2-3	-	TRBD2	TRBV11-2	TGTGCCAGCAGCCTACGGGGGGGCCCCACAGATACGCAGTATTTT	CASSLRGGPTDTQYF
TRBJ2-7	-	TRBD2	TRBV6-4	TGTGCCAGTATAGCGGGACCCACCTCCTACGAGCAGTACTTC	CASIAGPTSYEQYF
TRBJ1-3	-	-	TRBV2	TGTGCCAGCAGTGAAGCGCGAAGTCTGACTGGAAACACCATATATTTT	CASSEARSLTGNTIYF
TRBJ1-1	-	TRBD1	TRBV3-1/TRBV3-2	TGTGCCAGCAGCCGAGGGACAGGGGGCATTGGAGCTTTCTTT	CASSRGTGGIGAFF
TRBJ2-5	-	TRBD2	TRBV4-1	TGCGCCAGCAGCCAAGACCGGGGAGGGCAAGAGACCCAGTACTTC	CASSQDRGGQETQYF
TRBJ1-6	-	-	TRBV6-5	TGTGCCAGCAGTTCCGGGCCCGCCAATTCACCCCTCCACTTT	CASSSGPANSPLHF
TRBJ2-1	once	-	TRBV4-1	TGCGCCAGCAGCCAAGATCTTGCGGGCAATGAGCAGTTCTTC	CASSQDLAGNEQFF
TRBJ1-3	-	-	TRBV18	TGTGCCAGCTCACCATCATCAGGTTCCTCTGGAAACACCATATATTTT	CASSPSSGSSGNTIYF
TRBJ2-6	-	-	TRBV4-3	TGCGCCAGCAGCCAAGAAGGGGCTGGGGCCAACGTCCTGACTTTC	CASSQEGAGANVLTF
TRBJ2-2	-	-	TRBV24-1	TGTGCCACCAGTGACCTTGGGACCTCCGGGGAGCTGTTTTTT	CATSDLGTSGELFF
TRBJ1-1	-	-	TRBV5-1	TGCGCCAGCAGCTTGGATACAGGGCTTGAAGCTTTCTTT	CASSLDTGLEAFF
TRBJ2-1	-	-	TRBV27	TGTGCCAGCAGTTTATTCTTCGGCACCTCCCGGAGCAATGAGCAGTTCTTC	CASSLFFGTSRSNEQFF
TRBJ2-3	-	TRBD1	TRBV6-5	TGTGCCAGCAGCCGGGACAGGGGCGCGTATACGCAGTATTTT	CASSRDRGAYTQYF
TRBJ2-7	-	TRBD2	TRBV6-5	TGTGCCAGCAACCTAGCGGGAGCCTCGGACGAGCAGTACTTC	CASNLAGASDEQYF
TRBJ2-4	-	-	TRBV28	TGTGCCAGCAGTAAAGGGACGGCTGGTCAGTACTTC	CASSKGTAGQYF
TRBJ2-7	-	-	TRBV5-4	TGTGCCAGCAGCTCCTTCGGGCGGAGCTCCTACGAGCAGTACTTC	CASSSFGRSSYEQYF
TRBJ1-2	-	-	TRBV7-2	TGTGCCAGCAGCTTAGGAGGGAGATTGTATGGCTACACCTTC	CASSLGGRLYGYTF